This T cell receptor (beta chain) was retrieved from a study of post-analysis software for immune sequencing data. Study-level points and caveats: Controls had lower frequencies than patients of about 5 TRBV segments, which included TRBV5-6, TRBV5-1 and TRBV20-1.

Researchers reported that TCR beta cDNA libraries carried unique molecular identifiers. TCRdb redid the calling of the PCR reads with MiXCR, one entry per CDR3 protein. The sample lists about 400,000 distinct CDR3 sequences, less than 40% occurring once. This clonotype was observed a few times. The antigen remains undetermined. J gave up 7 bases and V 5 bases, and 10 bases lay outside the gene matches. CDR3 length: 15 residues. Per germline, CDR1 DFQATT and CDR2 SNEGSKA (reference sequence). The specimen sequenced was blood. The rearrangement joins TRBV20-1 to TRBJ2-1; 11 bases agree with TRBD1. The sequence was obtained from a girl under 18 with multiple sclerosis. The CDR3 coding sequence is TGCAGTGCTCACCCAGGACAGGGGGCGCTGAATGAGCAGTTCTTC. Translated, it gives CSAHPGQGALNEQFF.